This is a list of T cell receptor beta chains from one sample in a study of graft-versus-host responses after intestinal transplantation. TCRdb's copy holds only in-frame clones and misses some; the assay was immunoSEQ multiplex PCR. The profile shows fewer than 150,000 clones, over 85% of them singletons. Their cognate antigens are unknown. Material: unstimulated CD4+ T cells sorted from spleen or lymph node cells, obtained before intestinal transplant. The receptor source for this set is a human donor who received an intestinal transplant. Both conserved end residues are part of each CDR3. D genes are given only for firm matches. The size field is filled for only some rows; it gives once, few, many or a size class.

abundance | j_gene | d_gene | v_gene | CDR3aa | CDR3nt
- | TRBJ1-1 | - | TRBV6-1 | CASTVGGFRTEAFF | TGTGCCAGCACGGTCGGAGGGTTTAGGACTGAAGCTTTCTTT
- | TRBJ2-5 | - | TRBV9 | CASSVGLTPGETQYF | TGTGCCAGCAGCGTAGGTCTTACGCCTGGAGAGACCCAGTACTTC
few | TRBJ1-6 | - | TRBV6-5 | CASRRDATATPLHF | TGTGCCAGCAGAAGGGACGCTACCGCAACACCCCTCCACTTT
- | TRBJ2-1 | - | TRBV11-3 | CASSLGQSGEQFF | TGTGCCAGCAGCTTAGGACAGTCGGGTGAGCAGTTCTTC
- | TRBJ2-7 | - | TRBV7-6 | CAYTRHRWPWNYEQYF | TGTGCCTATACCCGCCATAGGTGGCCTTGGAACTACGAGCAGTACTTC
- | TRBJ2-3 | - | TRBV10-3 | CAISRGTDTQYF | TGTGCCATCAGCCGGGGCACAGATACGCAGTATTTT
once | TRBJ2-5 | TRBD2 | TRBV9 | CASSVDPSGGRRYF | TGTGCCAGCAGCGTAGATCCTAGCGGGGGACGAAGGTACTTC
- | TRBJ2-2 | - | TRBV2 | CASLGRGEAGELFF | TGTGCCAGCTTAGGCAGGGGGGAGGCCGGGGAGCTGTTTTTT
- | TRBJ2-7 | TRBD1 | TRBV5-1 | CASSLQDRSREQYF | TGCGCCAGCAGCTTGCAGGACAGGTCACGAGAGCAGTACTTC
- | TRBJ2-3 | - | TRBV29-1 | CSVELGDRTDTQYF | TGCAGCGTTGAGTTAGGGGATCGAACAGATACGCAGTATTTT
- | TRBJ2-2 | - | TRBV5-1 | CASSSAMVVGELFF | TGCGCCAGCAGCTCCGCGATGGTTGTCGGGGAGCTGTTTTTT
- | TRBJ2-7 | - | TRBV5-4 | CASSLTEDEQYF | TGTGCCAGCAGCTTGACAGAGGACGAGCAGTACTTC
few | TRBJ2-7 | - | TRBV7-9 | CASSTTQPYEQYF | TGTGCCAGCAGCACGACCCAACCCTACGAGCAGTACTTC
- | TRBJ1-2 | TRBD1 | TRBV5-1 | CASSLGTGPYGYTF | TGCGCCAGCAGCTTGGGGACAGGCCCCTATGGCTACACCTTC
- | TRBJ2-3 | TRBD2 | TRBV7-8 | CASSLGPGGGADTQYF | TGTGCCAGCAGCTTAGGACCCGGCGGGGGGGCAGATACGCAGTATTTT
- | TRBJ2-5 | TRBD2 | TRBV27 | CASRPWASGEETQYF | TGTGCCAGCCGACCTTGGGCTAGCGGGGAGGAGACCCAGTACTTC
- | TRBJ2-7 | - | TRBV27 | CASSSRGSYEQYF | TGTGCCAGCAGTTCGAGGGGCTCCTACGAGCAGTACTTC
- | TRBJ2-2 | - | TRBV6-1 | CAKPGQKSVGELFF | TGTGCCAAGCCGGGTCAGAAGAGTGTCGGGGAGCTGTTTTTT
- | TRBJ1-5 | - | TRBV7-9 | CASSRDIPGQPQHF | TGTGCCAGCAGCCGGGACATCCCGGGTCAGCCCCAGCATTTT
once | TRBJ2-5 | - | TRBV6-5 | CASSYNSPSTGTQYF | TGTGCCAGCAGTTATAATTCCCCCAGTACTGGGACCCAGTACTTC
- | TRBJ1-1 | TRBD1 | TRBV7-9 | CASSLGQGIGTEAFF | TGTGCCAGCAGCTTAGGACAGGGGATAGGCACTGAAGCTTTCTTT
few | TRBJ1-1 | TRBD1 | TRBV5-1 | CASRQGAMNTEAFF | TGCGCCAGCCGACAGGGGGCTATGAACACTGAAGCTTTCTTT
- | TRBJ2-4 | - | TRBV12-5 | CASGNIIGTPRQKNIQYF | TGTGCTAGTGGGAATATTATTGGGACGCCGCGTCAAAAAAACATTCAGTACTTC
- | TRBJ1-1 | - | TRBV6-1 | CASTLGRANTEAFF | TGTGCCAGCACCTTAGGCAGGGCTAACACTGAAGCTTTCTTT
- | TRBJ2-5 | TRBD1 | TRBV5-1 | CASSLTSGGGETQYF | TGCGCCAGCAGCTTGACCTCAGGGGGCGGGGAGACCCAGTACTTC
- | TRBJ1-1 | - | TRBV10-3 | CAITVNTEAFF | TGTGCCATCACGGTGAACACTGAAGCTTTCTTT
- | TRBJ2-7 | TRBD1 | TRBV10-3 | CAITEGQGSYEQYF | TGTGCCATCACGGAGGGACAGGGTTCCTACGAGCAGTACTTC
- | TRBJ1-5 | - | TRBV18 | CASSQQGFQPQHF | TGTGCCAGCTCACAACAAGGATTTCAGCCCCAGCATTTT
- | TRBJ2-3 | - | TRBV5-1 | CASSLGQPQEKQITDTQYF | TGCGCCAGCAGCTTGGGGCAACCCCAGGAAAAACAAATCACAGATACGCAGTATTTT
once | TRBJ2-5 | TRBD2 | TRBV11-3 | CASSLGETSGKETQYF | TGTGCCAGCAGCTTAGGGGAGACTAGCGGTAAAGAGACCCAGTACTTC
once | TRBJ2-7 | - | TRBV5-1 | CASSLRHDSYEQYF | TGCGCCAGCAGCTTGCGACATGACTCCTACGAGCAGTACTTC
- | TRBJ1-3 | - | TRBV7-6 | CASSLDRGNTIYF | TGTGCCAGCAGCTTAGATCGCGGAAACACCATATATTTT
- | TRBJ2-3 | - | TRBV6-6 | CASRPSPDRGSDTQYF | TGTGCCAGCAGGCCGTCTCCCGACCGGGGGTCAGATACGCAGTATTTT
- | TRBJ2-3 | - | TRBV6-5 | CASAEADTQYF | TGTGCCAGCGCGGAAGCAGATACGCAGTATTTT
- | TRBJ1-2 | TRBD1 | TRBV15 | CATSRTGTDGYTF | TGTGCCACCAGCCGGACAGGGACGGATGGCTACACCTTC
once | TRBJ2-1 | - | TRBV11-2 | CASSLDPSSYNEQFF | TGTGCCAGCAGCTTAGACCCCAGCTCCTACAATGAGCAGTTCTTC
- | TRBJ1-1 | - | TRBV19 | CASSIAQGTEAFF | TGTGCCAGTAGTATAGCCCAGGGAACTGAAGCTTTCTTT
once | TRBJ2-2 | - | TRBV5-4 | CASSPPLGDTGELFF | TGTGCCAGCAGCCCACCTTTAGGGGACACCGGGGAGCTGTTTTTT
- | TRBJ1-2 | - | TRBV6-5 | CASSTGTARGYTF | TGTGCCAGCAGCACCGGGACCGCCAGAGGCTACACCTTC
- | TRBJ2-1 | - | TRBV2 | CASSTRYPGAEQFF | TGTGCCAGCAGTACCCGCTACCCGGGGGCTGAGCAGTTCTTC
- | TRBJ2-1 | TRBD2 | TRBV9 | CASSVRWRGAYNEQFF | TGTGCCAGCAGCGTGAGATGGCGGGGGGCATACAATGAGCAGTTCTTC
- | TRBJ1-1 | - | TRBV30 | CAWSVLRTEPGAFF | TGTGCCTGGAGTGTACTAAGGACAGAGCCTGGAGCTTTCTTT
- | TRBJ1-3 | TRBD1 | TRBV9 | CASSVEPDRASGNTIYF | TGTGCCAGCAGCGTAGAGCCGGACAGGGCCTCTGGAAACACCATATATTTT
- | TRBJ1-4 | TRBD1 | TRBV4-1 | CASTRDRANEKLFF | TGCGCCAGCACCAGGGACAGGGCTAATGAAAAACTGTTTTTT
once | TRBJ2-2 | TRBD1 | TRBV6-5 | CASRRTGNTGELFF | TGTGCCAGCAGGCGGACAGGGAACACCGGGGAGCTGTTTTTT
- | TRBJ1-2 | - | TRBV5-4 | CASSLGLGGGPNYGYTF | TGTGCCAGCAGCTTGGGGCTGGGGGGGGGACCTAACTATGGCTACACCTTC
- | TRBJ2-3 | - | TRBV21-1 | CASSKVSQGVGTDTQYF | TGTGCCAGCAGCAAAGTCTCACAGGGAGTGGGCACAGATACGCAGTATTTT
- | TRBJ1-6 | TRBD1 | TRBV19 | CASSQGADSPLHF | TGTGCCAGTAGTCAGGGGGCGGATTCACCCCTCCACTTT
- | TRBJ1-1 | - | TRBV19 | CASRYTIEGTEAFF | TGTGCCAGTAGGTACACGATCGAGGGCACTGAAGCTTTCTTT